The entry below describes one T cell receptor (beta chain). What it binds is unknown. The record originates from a study of shared clonotypes between healthy human individuals. Study-wide background: Aged between 18 and 49, the donors were a couple of women and a few men. Whole-study results and caveats: In a handful of donors, around 5% of naive CD4 clonotypes appeared in common.

Positively selected for CCR7, the CD45RO-negative cells used as naive CD8 cells excluded terminally differentiated effector memory CD45RA+ cells. V lost 4 bases, J lost 10 bases, and 9 bases lay in between. There are 11 residues in the CDR3. Germline lookup yields CDR1 SGDLS and CDR2 YYNGEE. Only in-frame clones appear in the TCRdb table, and some are missing; sequencing was by immunoSEQ multiplex PCR. This sample has around 2,000,000 clones, with just over 90% found just once. Input material: naive CD8+ T cells from PBMCs. This sequence was found in a man between 18 and 29 years old in good health. Some clones in this sample may be carry-over from other donors' samples. The chain uses TRBV9 and TRBJ2-1, with D perhaps TRBD1 (5 bases). CDR3 sequence: CASSSGYEQFF. CDR3 nucleotide sequence: TGTGCCAGCAGCTCAGGGTACGAGCAGTTCTTC.